What follows are 21 T cell receptor beta chains derived from one specimen sequenced in a study of T cells after yellow fever vaccination. TCRdb redid the calling of the 5' RACE reads with MiXCR, one entry per CDR3 protein. The sample records about 580,000 distinct CDR3 sequences, less than 20% being singletons. The sample here was PBMCs, taken 4 to 5 days after the first yellow fever vaccination. Receptors were obtained from a man younger than 35 who received the YFV17D yellow fever vaccine.

The gene calls are TRBV5-4 and TRBJ1-1; the D is unclear. CDR3 length: 13 residues. Per the germline V gene, CDR1 is SGHNT and CDR2 is YYREEE (reference sequence). The V and J ends lost 2 bases and 3 bases respectively, with 8 bases between them. The DNA of the CDR3 is TGTGCCAGCAGCTTTAGCAGCCACACTGAAGCTTTCTTT. Translation gives CASSFSSHTEAFF.

This clonotype was observed a few times. This chain links TRBV20-1 with TRBJ2-5; D tentatively fits TRBD1 or TRBD2 (5 bases each). Germline CDR1 reads DFQATT; CDR2 reads SNEGSKA (reference sequence). Trimming took off 6 bases at V and 5 bases at J, with 13 bases between the two ends. The CDR3 covers 12 residues. CDR3 bases: TGCAGTGCCCAGTGGTGGGGGGAGACCCAGTACTTC. Translating gives CSAQWWGETQYF.

The rearrangement joins TRBV20-1 to TRBJ2-3; D gene unclear. CDR1 is DFQATT and CDR2 is SNEGSKA in the germline V gene (reference sequence). V lost 2 bases and J lost 2, with 11 bases in between. The CDR3 spans 14 residues. This CDR3 is CSARPPDFTDTQYF. The CDR3, as DNA: TGCAGTGCTAGACCCCCCGATTTCACAGATACGCAGTATTTT.

This clonotype was picked up a small number of times. The chain links TRBV7-2 to TRBJ1-1, with D uncertain. Per germline, CDR1 SGHTA and CDR2 FQGNSA. V dropped 5 bases and J dropped 10 bases, with 17 bases sitting between them. The CDR3 runs to 13 residues. The CDR3 DNA sequence: TGTGCCAGCAGCCAAGGAGAACCCTTTTTAGCTTTCTTT. Encoded protein: CASSQGEPFLAFF.

This clonotype has only a few counts. This chain connects TRBV4-1 to TRBJ2-3, with D hard to call. The germline CDR1 and CDR2 sequences are MGHRA and YSYEKL. Trimming pared 0 bases from V and 2 bases from J, leaving 12 bases between. This CDR3 is 16 amino acids long. CDR3 protein: CASSQDGDWATDTQYF. The CDR3 nucleotides read TGCGCCAGCAGCCAAGATGGCGACTGGGCCACAGATACGCAGTATTTT.

This clonotype occurred a few times. The chain is built from TRBV20-1 and TRBJ2-1; 7 bases are shared with TRBD1. CDR3 length: 14 amino acids. V was pared by 5 bases and J by 0 bases, with 4 bases of the junction left unmatched. The V gene's germline CDR1 is DFQATT and CDR2 SNEGSKA (reference sequence). CDR3 region: CSASDRSSYNEQFF. CDR3 in DNA: TGCAGTGCTTCGGACAGGAGCTCCTACAATGAGCAGTTCTTC.

The chain carries TRBV7-2 and TRBJ1-3; D is perhaps TRBD1 (5 bases). The CDR3 is made up of 12 amino acids. Germline CDR1 reads SGHTA; CDR2 reads FQGNSA. Deletions cut 4 bases from V and 8 bases from J, with 9 bases between. The CDR3 DNA follows: TGTGCCAGCAGCTACCGGGGGGACACCATATATTTT. Translated, it gives CASSYRGDTIYF.

This clonotype was detected only a few times. The V and J genes are TRBV12-5 and TRBJ2-7; 8 bases line up with TRBD1. The germline V gene encodes CDR1 LGHNT and CDR2 FRNRAP. The trim removed 5 bases at V and 6 bases at J, leaving 3 bases unmatched. This CDR3 comprises 12 residues. CDR3 bases: TGTGCTAGTGGTAACAGGGGGGCCGAGCAGTACTTC. This translates into CASGNRGAEQYF. Full variable domain (missing parts from reference TRBV12-5 and TRBJ2-7): DARVTQTPRHKVTEMGQEVTMRCQPILGHNTVFWYRQTMMQGLELLAYFRNRAPLDDSGMPKDRFSAEMPDATLATLKIQPSEPRDSAVYFCASGNRGAEQYFGPGTRLTVT.

A few counts support this clonotype. The rearrangement links TRBV3-1 to TRBJ2-3; the D gene is possibly TRBD2 (5 bases). The CDR3 totals 16 residues. V lost 5 bases and J 3 bases, leaving 18 bases between the germline ends. Germline loops: CDR1 LGHDT, CDR2 YNNKEL (reference sequence). The CDR3 DNA is TGTGCCAGCAGCAGGGCTAGCTCGGAGAGGACAGATACGCAGTATTTT. It yields the protein CASSRASSERTDTQYF.

V gene TRBV24-1 combines with J gene TRBJ2-1, with 8 bases matching TRBD1. CDR1 KGHDR and CDR2 SFDVKD come from the germline V gene. V dropped 1 base and J dropped 6; count of bases not matched to a gene: 7. The CDR3 loop spans 16 amino acids. CDR3 region: CATSDFVGQGVNEQFF. In DNA, the CDR3 is TGTGCCACCAGTGATTTCGTCGGACAGGGAGTCAATGAGCAGTTCTTC.

This clonotype was found many times. This rearrangement joins TRBV20-1 to TRBJ1-1; D gene uncertain. CDR1 DFQATT and CDR2 SNEGSKA come from the germline V gene (reference sequence). The CDR3 is 12 residues long. V lost 2 bases and J 3 bases, leaving 7 bases between the germline ends. CDR3 in amino acids: CSARRRDTEAFF. As DNA, the CDR3 is TGCAGTGCTAGAAGGCGTGACACTGAAGCTTTCTTT.

This chain joins TRBV5-1 and TRBJ1-4, with a tentative D call TRBD1 (5 bases). V lost 2 bases and J lost 2, with 7 bases in between. Germline V gives CDR1 SGHRS, CDR2 YFSETQ. The CDR3 loop spans 14 amino acids. Here the CDR3 reads CASSFRGTNEKLFF. Written as DNA, the CDR3 is TGCGCCAGCAGCTTCCGGGGGACTAATGAAAAACTGTTTTTT. Complete variable domain (other parts from reference TRBV5-1 and TRBJ1-4): KAGVTQTPRYLIKTRGQQVTLSCSPISGHRSVSWYQQTPGQGLQFLFEYFSETQRNKGNFPGRFSGRQFSNSRSEMNVSTLELGDSALYLCASSFRGTNEKLFFGSGTQLSVL.

The J gene is TRBJ2-6, the V gene TRBV9; D unresolved. The CDR3 totals 18 residues. The germline V and J ends were trimmed by 0 bases and 0 bases, with 13 bases remaining between them. CDR1 is SGDLS and CDR2 is YYNGEE in the germline V gene. Here the CDR3 DNA reads TGTGCCAGCAGCGTAGAACAATTATACATCTCTGGGGCCAACGTCCTGACTTTC. This sequence encodes CASSVEQLYISGANVLTF.

The J gene is TRBJ1-1, the V gene TRBV28, with D unclear. Germline lookup yields CDR1 MDHEN and CDR2 SYDVKM. CDR3 size: 15 residues. Trimming pared 2 bases from V and 0 bases from J, leaving 10 bases between. As DNA, the CDR3 is TGTGCCAGCAGTTTACCCCAACGCATGAACACTGAAGCTTTCTTT. This codes for CASSLPQRMNTEAFF.

The chain combines TRBV7-6 with TRBJ2-5; D may be TRBD1 (6 bases). Trimming shortened V by 0 bases and J by 0 bases, and 8 bases separated the two germline ends. The CDR3 spans 15 residues. Germline V gives CDR1 SGHVS, CDR2 FNYEAQ. CDR3 protein: CASSLAGQHQETQYF. CDR3 nucleotide sequence: TGTGCCAGCAGCTTAGCCGGACAGCACCAAGAGACCCAGTACTTC. The full variable domain, its missing parts supplied by reference TRBV7-6 and TRBJ2-5, is GAGVSQSPRYKVTKRGQDVALRCDPISGHVSLYWYRQALGQGPEFLTYFNYEAQQDKSGLPNDRFSAERPEGSISTLTIQRTEQRDSAMYRCASSLAGQHQETQYFGPGTRLLVL.

This clonotype turned up a few times. V usage is TRBV28 and J usage is TRBJ1-1; the D is unclear. The CDR3 extends over 14 amino acids. The V and J ends lost 9 bases and 11 bases respectively, with 25 bases between them. Germline values: CDR1 MDHEN, CDR2 SYDVKM. The DNA of the CDR3 is TGTGCCAGTGCCCGGCCTTCCCTCCCGAGGTTGGCTTTCTTT. Its translation: CASARPSLPRLAFF.

V and J are TRBV7-2 and TRBJ1-2; D not certain. The V end was cut by 1 base, the J end by 8 bases, with 11 bases between. Germline CDR1 SGHTA, CDR2 FQGNSA. The CDR3 is made up of 13 amino acids. CDR3 region: CASSLGLSGGYTF. The DNA for the CDR3 is TGTGCCAGCAGCTTAGGGCTCAGTGGCGGCTACACCTTC. Complete variable domain (other parts from reference TRBV7-2 and TRBJ1-2): GAGVSQSPSNKVTEKGKDVELRCDPISGHTALYWYRQSLGQGLEFLIYFQGNSAPDKSGLPSDRFSAERTGGSVSTLTIQRTQQEDSAVYLCASSLGLSGGYTFGSGTRLTVV.

The chain recombines TRBV20-1 with TRBJ2-1; 8 nucleotides align to TRBD2. Germline V lookup: CDR1 DFQATT, CDR2 SNEGSKA (reference sequence). The length of the CDR3 is 14 residues. Trimming at V came to 6 bases and at J to 1 base, leaving 5 bases not matched to a gene. The CDR3, as DNA: TGCAGTGCCCGAGGACTAGCTTCCTACAATGAGCAGTTCTTC. Translated, it gives CSARGLASYNEQFF.

This clonotype has only a few counts. The chain recombines TRBV27 with TRBJ2-5; 9 nucleotides line up with TRBD2. This CDR3 has 19 residues. The germline CDR1 and CDR2 sequences are MNHEY and SMNVEV (reference sequence). J gave up 7 bases and V 9 bases, and 27 bases lay outside the gene matches. The CDR3 coding sequence is TGTGCCAGTCGTCGACTGGTTGGCGGGAGGGGGTTCGGGCGGGGGACCCAGTACTTC. Its protein is CASRRLVGGRGFGRGTQYF.

This chain links TRBV7-2 with TRBJ2-1; TRBD2 matches 8 bases. V dropped 5 bases and J dropped 12; count of bases not matched to a gene: 6. CDR1 is SGHTA and CDR2 is FQGNSA in the germline V gene. The CDR3 covers 12 residues. CDR3 bases: TGTGCCAGCAGCCAGAGCGGGGGCGGGCAGTTCTTC. It translates to CASSQSGGGQFF.

This clonotype was counted a few times. The chain uses TRBV12-3 or TRBV12-4 and TRBJ1-2; D perhaps matches TRBD1 (6 bases). The CDR3 is made up of 13 amino acids. The V and J ends lost 9 bases and 7 bases respectively, with 18 bases between them. In DNA, the CDR3 is TGTGCCAGTTCCCCCGGGCAGGGGCCTGGCTACACCTTC. Amino acid sequence: CASSPGQGPGYTF.